These 20 T cell receptor beta chains share one sample of origin, sequenced in a study of shared clonotypes between healthy human individuals. The protocol was immunoSEQ multiplex PCR, while the TCRdb copy is restricted to in-frame clones and leaves out a portion. This repertoire shows 550,000 to 850,000 clones, about 74% found once; its top ten account for roughly 1.7%. The material sequenced was memory CD4+ T cells sorted from blood. The sample's subset: CD45RA-negative fraction. Receptor source: a young woman in good health.

The V call is TRBV28, the J call TRBJ1-4; the match to TRBD1 covers 10 bases. Germline V gives CDR1 MDHEN, CDR2 SYDVKM. CDR3 size: 15 residues. The V and J ends lost 5 bases and 4 bases, in that order; junction bases with no gene match: 4. The CDR3 nucleotides read TGTGCCAGCAGTGGACAGGGGGGGAATAATGAAAAACTGTTTTTT. It translates to CASSGQGGNNEKLFF.

The chain recombines TRBV19 with TRBJ2-7, with TRBD2 matching 11 bases. The trim removed 4 bases at V and 1 base at J, leaving 6 bases unmatched. The germline gives CDR1 LNHDA, CDR2 SQIVND (reference sequence). The CDR3 covers 16 residues. The CDR3 is CASSKRRLAGSYEQYF. DNA for the CDR3: TGTGCCAGTAGTAAACGGAGACTAGCGGGATCCTACGAGCAGTACTTC.

The rearrangement links TRBV30 to TRBJ1-1, with D unresolved. The V gene lost 3 bases and the J gene lost 0 bases, with 5 bases spanning the gap. CDR1 and CDR2 from the germline V gene are GTSNPN and SVGIG (reference sequence). This CDR3 has 12 residues. This CDR3 reads CAWRGMNTEAFF. The CDR3 DNA sequence: TGTGCCTGGAGGGGCATGAACACTGAAGCTTTCTTT.

This chain uses TRBV15 with TRBJ2-3; no reliable D call. Per the germline V gene, CDR1 is LNHNV and CDR2 is YYDKDF (reference sequence). CDR3 length equals 17 residues. V lost 2 bases to trimming and J lost 3 bases, with 18 bases between them. The CDR3 DNA reads TGTGCCACCAGCAGACTGGGGTCATCGGATTCAACAGATACGCAGTATTTT. Translating it yields CATSRLGSSDSTDTQYF.

The chain combines TRBV7-6 with TRBJ1-2; 9 bases align to TRBD1. Germline V gene data show CDR1 as SGHVS and CDR2 as FNYEAQ. J gave up 8 bases and V 5 bases, and 6 bases lay outside the gene matches. CDR3 length: 13 residues. CDR3 in amino acids: CASSPGTGRGYTF. For the CDR3, the DNA is TGTGCCAGCAGCCCTGGGACAGGGAGGGGCTACACCTTC.

J is TRBJ2-2 and V is TRBV19; D is possibly TRBD1 (5 bases). V was pared by 4 bases and J by 6 bases, with 15 bases between. Germline CDR1 reads LNHDA; CDR2 reads SQIVND (reference sequence). This CDR3 spans 15 amino acids. The CDR3 coding sequence is TGTGCCAGTAGTAAGATACAGGTCTCCGCCGGGGAGCTGTTTTTT. Translation gives CASSKIQVSAGELFF.

This chain joins TRBV5-1 and TRBJ2-5, with 7 bases matching TRBD1. The end of the DNA is better explained by TRBJ2-7, so the J call may be wrong. The CDR3 covers 14 residues. Germline V gene data show CDR1 as SGHRS and CDR2 as YFSETQ. CDR3 protein: CASSRDSLTYEQYF. CDR3 coding DNA: TGCGCCAGCAGCCGGGACAGTCTCACCTACGAGCAGTACTTC.

The gene calls are TRBV7-8 and TRBJ2-1, with D uncertain. Germline CDR1 and CDR2: SGHVS and FQNEAQ. The CDR3 covers 13 residues. V was cut by 5 bases and J by 4 bases, with 9 bases left in between. The CDR3 bases are TGTGCCAGCAGCGATAGGCTGTACAATGAGCAGTTCTTC. Protein: CASSDRLYNEQFF.

Remarks on this clone: This CDR3 is also generated by other DNA sequences in the sample. V gene TRBV5-1 combines with J gene TRBJ2-7, with a possible D match to TRBD1 (5 bases). Germline V gene lookup returns CDR1 SGHRS and CDR2 YFSETQ. The length of the CDR3 is 12 residues. Between the trimmed V and J ends, which lost 4 bases and 1 base, there was a span of 6 bases. The CDR3 here is CASSKGSYEQYF. The CDR3 DNA reads as TGCGCCAGCAGCAAGGGGTCCTACGAGCAGTACTTC.

V and J are TRBV7-2 and TRBJ2-5; 8 bases are shared with TRBD2. Germline V gene data show CDR1 as SGHTA and CDR2 as FQGNSA. V dropped 4 bases and J dropped 2; count of bases not matched to a gene: 6. The CDR3 length is 15 residues. The CDR3 DNA follows: TGTGCCAGCAGCTCACGGACTAGCCGGCAAGAGACCCAGTACTTC. It is translated as CASSSRTSRQETQYF.

This clone was counted once. This rearrangement joins TRBV28 to TRBJ2-7; 9 bases are a match to TRBD2. V lost 6 bases, J lost 3 bases, and 3 bases stayed unmatched. Germline lookup yields CDR1 MDHEN and CDR2 SYDVKM. The CDR3 is made up of 13 amino acids. DNA of the CDR3: TGTGCCAGCAGCGCGGGAGGGAACTACGAGCAGTACTTC. Translation: CASSAGGNYEQYF.

The chain combines TRBV28 with TRBJ2-3; D is uncertain. Germline V gene sequence: CDR1 MDHEN, CDR2 SYDVKM. V lost 10 bases to trimming and J lost 10 bases, with 18 bases between them. CDR3 length: 12 residues. As DNA, the CDR3 is TGTGCCACCCAGCTGAACCGACCTCCGCAGTATTTT. Encoded protein: CATQLNRPPQYF. Drawing the rest from reference TRBV28 and TRBJ2-3, the complete variable domain is DVKVTQSSRYLVKRTGEKVFLECVQDMDHENMFWYRQDPGLGLRLIYFSYDVKMKEKGDIPEGYSVSREKKERFSLILESASTNQTSMYLCATQLNRPPQYFGPGTRLTVL.

The chain carries TRBV15 and TRBJ1-4; D uncertain. Per germline, CDR1 LNHNV and CDR2 YYDKDF (reference sequence). With 1 base removed from V and 0 bases from J, the gap between germline ends came to 9 bases. The CDR3 runs 16 residues. The CDR3 bases are TGTGCCACCAGCAGAGGCCAGGCTGCAACTAATGAAAAACTGTTTTTT. It encodes CATSRGQAATNEKLFF. Combining the CDR3 with reference TRBV15 and TRBJ1-4 gives the whole variable domain DAMVIQNPRYQVTQFGKPVTLSCSQTLNHNVMYWYQQKSSQAPKLLFHYYDKDFNNEADTPDNFQSRRPNTSFCFLDIRSPGLGDTAMYLCATSRGQAATNEKLFFGSGTQLSVL.

This rearrangement joins TRBV29-1 to TRBJ1-1; D uncertain. Trimming pared 5 bases from V and 3 bases from J, leaving 13 bases between. Germline V gene data show CDR1 as SQVTM and CDR2 as ANQGSEA. The CDR3 is 13 amino acids. The CDR3: CSVRLNIDTEAFF. In DNA, the CDR3 is TGCAGCGTTAGACTGAATATAGACACTGAAGCTTTCTTT.

The chain employs TRBV5-8 and TRBJ2-4; 9 positions match TRBD2. The junction had 11 bases not matched to a gene; V was cut back by 4 bases and J by 3 bases. CDR1 and CDR2 (germline): SGHTS, YDEGEE. The CDR3 loop spans 17 amino acids. For the CDR3, the DNA is TGTGCCAGCAGCACCGGGACTAGCTGGTTCGGCAAAAACATTCAGTACTTC. As protein: CASSTGTSWFGKNIQYF.

CDR3: CASNNRGPGETQYF. The DNA for the CDR3 is TGTGCCAGTAATAACAGGGGCCCTGGCGAGACCCAGTACTTC. This chain connects TRBV19 to TRBJ2-5, with TRBD1 matching over 7 bases. Germline loops: CDR1 LNHDA, CDR2 SQIVND (reference sequence). The CDR3 extends over 14 amino acids. Trimming at V came to 7 bases and at J to 5 bases, leaving 10 bases not matched to a gene.

The gene calls are TRBV2 and TRBJ2-1; unclear D gene. This CDR3 spans 13 amino acids. V was cut by 11 bases and J by 4 bases, with 15 bases left in between. In germline, CDR1 is SNHLY, CDR2 FYNNEI. CDR3 protein: CAVVSMNYNEQFF. CDR3 nucleotide sequence: TGTGCCGTGGTATCTATGAATTACAATGAGCAGTTCTTC.

The chain couples TRBV10-1 to TRBJ2-5; 9 bases align to TRBD2. From germline, CDR1 is WNHNN and CDR2 SYGVQD (reference sequence). CDR3 length: 13 amino acids. V shed 5 bases and J 4 bases; nucleotides not matched to a gene: 2. The CDR3 DNA follows: TGCGCCAGCAGTCTAGCGGGATCAGAGACCCAGTACTTC. It yields the protein CASSLAGSETQYF.

This sequence joins TRBV10-2 and TRBJ2-7, with 8 bases aligning to TRBD2. Germline CDR1 WSHSY, CDR2 SAAADI. This CDR3 spans 15 amino acids. V gave up 8 bases and J gave up 6 bases; unmatched junction bases: 15. CDR3 amino acids: CASADGVAGSREQYF. As DNA, the CDR3 is TGCGCCAGCGCCGATGGGGTAGCGGGATCTCGCGAGCAGTACTTC.

This CDR3 is CASSSDRGSYNEQFF. CDR3 bases: TGTGCCAGTAGCTCCGACAGGGGTTCCTACAATGAGCAGTTCTTC. The rearrangement uses TRBV19 and TRBJ2-1, with 8 bases aligning to TRBD1. After removal of 6 bases from V and 1 base from J, the junction contained 5 bases not matched to a gene. The CDR3 runs to 15 residues. Germline values: CDR1 LNHDA, CDR2 SQIVND (reference sequence).